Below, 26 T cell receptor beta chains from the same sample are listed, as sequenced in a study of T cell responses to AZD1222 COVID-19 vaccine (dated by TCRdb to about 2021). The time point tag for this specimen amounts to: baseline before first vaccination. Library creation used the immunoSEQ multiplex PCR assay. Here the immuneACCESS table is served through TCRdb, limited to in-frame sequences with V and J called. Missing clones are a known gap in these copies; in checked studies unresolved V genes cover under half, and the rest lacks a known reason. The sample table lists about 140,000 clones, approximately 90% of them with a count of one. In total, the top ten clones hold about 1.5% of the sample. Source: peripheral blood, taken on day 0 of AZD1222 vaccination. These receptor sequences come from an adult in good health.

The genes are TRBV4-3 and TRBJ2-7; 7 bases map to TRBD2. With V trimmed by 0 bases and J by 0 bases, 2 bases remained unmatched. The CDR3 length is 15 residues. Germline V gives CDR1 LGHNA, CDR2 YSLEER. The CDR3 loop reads CASSQESGASYEQYF. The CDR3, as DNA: TGCGCCAGCAGCCAAGAGAGCGGGGCCTCCTACGAGCAGTACTTC.

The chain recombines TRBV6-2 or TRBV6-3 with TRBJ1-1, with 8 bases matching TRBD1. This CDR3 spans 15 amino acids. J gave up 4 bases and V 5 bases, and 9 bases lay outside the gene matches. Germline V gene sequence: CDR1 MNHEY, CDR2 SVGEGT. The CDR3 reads CASSPRQGSGTEAFF. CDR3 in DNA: TGTGCCAGCAGTCCGAGACAGGGGTCGGGCACTGAAGCTTTCTTT.

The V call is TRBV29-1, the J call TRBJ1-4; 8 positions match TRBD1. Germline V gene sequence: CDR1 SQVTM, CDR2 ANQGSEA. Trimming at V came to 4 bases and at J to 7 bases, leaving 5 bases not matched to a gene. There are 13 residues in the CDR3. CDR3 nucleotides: TGCAGCGTTGTAGGACAGGGCGGTGAAAAACTGTTTTTT. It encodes CSVVGQGGEKLFF.

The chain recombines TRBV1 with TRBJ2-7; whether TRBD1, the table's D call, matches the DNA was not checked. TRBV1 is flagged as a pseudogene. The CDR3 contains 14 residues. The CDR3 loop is CTSSRSQGRYEQYF. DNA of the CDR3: TGCACCAGCAGCCGAAGCCAGGGTCGGTACGAGCAGTACTTC.

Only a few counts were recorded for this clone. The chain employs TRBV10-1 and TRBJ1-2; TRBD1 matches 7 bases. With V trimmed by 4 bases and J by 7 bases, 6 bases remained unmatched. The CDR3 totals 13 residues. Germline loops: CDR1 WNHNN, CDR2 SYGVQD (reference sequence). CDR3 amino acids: CASSAQGRGGYTF. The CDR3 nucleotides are TGCGCCAGCAGTGCACAGGGGCGAGGTGGCTACACCTTC.

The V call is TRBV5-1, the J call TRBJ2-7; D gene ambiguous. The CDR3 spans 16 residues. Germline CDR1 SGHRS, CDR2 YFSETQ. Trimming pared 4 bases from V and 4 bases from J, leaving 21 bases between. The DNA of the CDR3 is TGCGCCAGCAGCCTCTCCGTCGGCAGTGGGGAATACGAGCAGTACTTC. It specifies CASSLSVGSGEYEQYF.

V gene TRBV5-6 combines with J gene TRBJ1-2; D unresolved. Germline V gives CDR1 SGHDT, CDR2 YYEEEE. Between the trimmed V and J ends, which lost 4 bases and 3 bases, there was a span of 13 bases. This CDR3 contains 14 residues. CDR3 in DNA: TGTGCCAGCAGCCCGCGCGAGGGATACTATGGCTACACCTTC. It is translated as CASSPREGYYGYTF. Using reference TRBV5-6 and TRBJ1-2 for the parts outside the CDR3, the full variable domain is DAGVTQSPTHLIKTRGQQVTLRCSPKSGHDTVSWYQQALGQGPQFIFQYYEEEERQRGNFPDRFSGHQFPNYSSELNVNALLLGDSALYLCASSPREGYYGYTFGSGTRLTVV.

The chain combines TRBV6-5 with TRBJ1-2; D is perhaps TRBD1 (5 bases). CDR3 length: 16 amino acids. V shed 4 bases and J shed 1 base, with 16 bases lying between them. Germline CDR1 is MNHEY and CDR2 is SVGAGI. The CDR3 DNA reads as TGTGCCAGCAGTTTACAACAGGCCGCTAGTAACTATGGCTACACCTTC. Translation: CASSLQQAASNYGYTF.

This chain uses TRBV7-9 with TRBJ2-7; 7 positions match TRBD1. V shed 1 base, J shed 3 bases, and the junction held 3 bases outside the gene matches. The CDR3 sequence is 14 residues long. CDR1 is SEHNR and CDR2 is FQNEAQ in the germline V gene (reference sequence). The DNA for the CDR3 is TGTGCCAGCAGCTTAGGGGACAGACTCTACGAGCAGTACTTC. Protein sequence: CASSLGDRLYEQYF.

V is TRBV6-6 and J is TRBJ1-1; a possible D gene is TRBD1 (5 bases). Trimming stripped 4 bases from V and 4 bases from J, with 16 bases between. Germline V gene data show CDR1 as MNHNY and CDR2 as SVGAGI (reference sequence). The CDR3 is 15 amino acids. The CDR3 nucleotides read TGTGCCAGCAGTTTAACAGGATCCCTGGGCACTGAAGCTTTCTTT. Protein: CASSLTGSLGTEAFF.

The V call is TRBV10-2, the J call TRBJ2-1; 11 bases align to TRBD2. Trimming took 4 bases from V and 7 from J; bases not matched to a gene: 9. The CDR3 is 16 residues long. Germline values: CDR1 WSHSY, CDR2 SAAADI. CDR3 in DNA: TGCGCCAGCAGTGTAGGGAGACTAGCGGGGAGGAATGAGCAGTTCTTC. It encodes CASSVGRLAGRNEQFF.

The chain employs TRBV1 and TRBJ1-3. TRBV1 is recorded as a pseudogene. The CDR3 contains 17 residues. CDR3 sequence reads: CTSSQAPTGTSGNTIYF. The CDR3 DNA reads TGCACCAGCAGCCAAGCCCCAACGGGGACTTCTGGAAACACCATATATTTT.

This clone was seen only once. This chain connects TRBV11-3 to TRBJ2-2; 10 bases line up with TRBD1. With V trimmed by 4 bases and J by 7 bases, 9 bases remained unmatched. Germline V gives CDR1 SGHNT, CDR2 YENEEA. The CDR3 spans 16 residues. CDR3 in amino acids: CASSSRTGGLGGELFF. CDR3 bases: TGTGCCAGCAGCTCCAGGACAGGGGGGCTGGGCGGGGAGCTGTTTTTT.

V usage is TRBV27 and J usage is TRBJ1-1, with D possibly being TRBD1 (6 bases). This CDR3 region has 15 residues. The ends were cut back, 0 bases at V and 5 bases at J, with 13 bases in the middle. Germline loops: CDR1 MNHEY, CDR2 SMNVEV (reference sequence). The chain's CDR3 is CASSLSGGGWTEAFF. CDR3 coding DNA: TGTGCCAGCAGTTTATCGGGAGGGGGATGGACTGAAGCTTTCTTT.

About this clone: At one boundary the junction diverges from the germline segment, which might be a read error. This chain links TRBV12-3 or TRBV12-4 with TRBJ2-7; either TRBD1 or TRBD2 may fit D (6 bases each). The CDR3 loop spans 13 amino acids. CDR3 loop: CASSLGGLREQYF. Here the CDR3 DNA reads TGTGCCAGCAGCTTAGGGGGACTTCGCGAGCAGTACTTC.

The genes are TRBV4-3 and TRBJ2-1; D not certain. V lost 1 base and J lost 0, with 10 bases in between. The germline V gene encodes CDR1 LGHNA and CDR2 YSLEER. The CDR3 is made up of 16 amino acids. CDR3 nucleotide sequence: TGCGCCAGCAGCCAAGGGGCCGCGAGCTCCTACAATGAGCAGTTCTTC. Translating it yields CASSQGAASSYNEQFF.

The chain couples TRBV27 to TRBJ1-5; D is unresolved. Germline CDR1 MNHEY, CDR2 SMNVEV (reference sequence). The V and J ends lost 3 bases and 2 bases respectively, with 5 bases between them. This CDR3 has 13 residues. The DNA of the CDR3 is TGTGCCAGCAGTTTTACAGGCAATCAGCCCCAGCATTTT. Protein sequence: CASSFTGNQPQHF.

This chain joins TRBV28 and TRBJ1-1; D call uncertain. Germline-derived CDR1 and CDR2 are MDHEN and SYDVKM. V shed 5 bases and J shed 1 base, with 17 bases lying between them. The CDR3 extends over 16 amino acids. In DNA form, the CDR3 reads TGTGCCAGCAGTCCCCTCGGGGAAATGGCGAACACTGAAGCTTTCTTT. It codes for CASSPLGEMANTEAFF.

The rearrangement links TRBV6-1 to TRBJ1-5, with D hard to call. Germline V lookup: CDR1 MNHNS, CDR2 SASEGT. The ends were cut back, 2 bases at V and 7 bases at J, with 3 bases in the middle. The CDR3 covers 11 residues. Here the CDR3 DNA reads TGTGCCAGCAGTGAATGGCAGCCCCAGCATTTT. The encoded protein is CASSEWQPQHF.

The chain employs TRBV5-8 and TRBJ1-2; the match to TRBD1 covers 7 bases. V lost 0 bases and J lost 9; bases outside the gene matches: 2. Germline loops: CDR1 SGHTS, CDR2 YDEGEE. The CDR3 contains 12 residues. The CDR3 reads CASSLEDRSYTF. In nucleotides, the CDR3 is TGTGCCAGCAGCTTGGAGGACAGGAGCTACACCTTC.

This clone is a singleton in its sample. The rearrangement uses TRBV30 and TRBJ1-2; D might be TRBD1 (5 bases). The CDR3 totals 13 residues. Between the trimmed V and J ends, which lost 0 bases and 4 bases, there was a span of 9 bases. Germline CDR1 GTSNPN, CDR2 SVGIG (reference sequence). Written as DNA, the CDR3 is TGTGCCTGGAGTGTCGAGGGGCTCTATGGCTACACCTTC. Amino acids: CAWSVEGLYGYTF. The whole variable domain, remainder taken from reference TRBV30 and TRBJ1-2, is SQTIHQWPATLVQPVGSPLSLECTVEGTSNPNLYWYRQAAGRGLQLLFYSVGIGQISSEVPQNLSASRPQDRQFILSSKKLLLSDSGFYLCAWSVEGLYGYTFGSGTRLTVV.

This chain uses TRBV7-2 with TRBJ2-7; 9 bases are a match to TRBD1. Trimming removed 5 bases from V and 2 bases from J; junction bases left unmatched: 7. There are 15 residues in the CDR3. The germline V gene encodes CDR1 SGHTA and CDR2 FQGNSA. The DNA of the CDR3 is TGTGCCAGCAGCCAAATGACAGGGGGAACCTACGAGCAGTACTTC. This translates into CASSQMTGGTYEQYF.

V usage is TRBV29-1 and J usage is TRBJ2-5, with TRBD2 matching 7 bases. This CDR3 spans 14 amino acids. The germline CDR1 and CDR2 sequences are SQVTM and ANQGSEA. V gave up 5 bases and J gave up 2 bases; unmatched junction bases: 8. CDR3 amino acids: CSVPSGSGQETQYF. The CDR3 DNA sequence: TGCAGCGTTCCAAGTGGTAGCGGGCAAGAGACCCAGTACTTC.

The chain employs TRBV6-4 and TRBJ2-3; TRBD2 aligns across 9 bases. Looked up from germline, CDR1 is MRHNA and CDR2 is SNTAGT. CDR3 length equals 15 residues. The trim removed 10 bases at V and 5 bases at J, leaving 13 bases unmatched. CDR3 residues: CATSSSGNPGDTQYF. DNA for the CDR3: TGTGCCACCAGCTCTAGCGGGAACCCGGGAGATACGCAGTATTTT.

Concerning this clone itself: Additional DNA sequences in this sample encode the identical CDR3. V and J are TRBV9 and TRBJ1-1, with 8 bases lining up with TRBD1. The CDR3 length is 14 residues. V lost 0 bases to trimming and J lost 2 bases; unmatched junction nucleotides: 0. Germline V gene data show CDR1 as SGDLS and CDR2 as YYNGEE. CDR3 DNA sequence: TGTGCCAGCAGCGTAGCAGGGGGCAACACTGAAGCTTTCTTT. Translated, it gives CASSVAGGNTEAFF. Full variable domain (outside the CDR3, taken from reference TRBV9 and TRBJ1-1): DSGVTQTPKHLITATGQRVTLRCSPRSGDLSVYWYQQSLDQGLQFLIQYYNGEERAKGNILERFSAQQFPDLHSELNLSSLELGDSALYFCASSVAGGNTEAFFGQGTRLTVV.

CDR3 protein: CASSSDRQGLVSYEQYF. DNA of the CDR3: TGCGCCAGCAGCTCAGATAGACAGGGATTGGTCTCCTACGAGCAGTACTTC. The rearrangement joins TRBV5-1 to TRBJ2-7; TRBD1 matches 7 bases. With 3 bases clipped from V and 0 bases from J, the junction kept 12 bases outside the gene matches. The CDR3 is made up of 17 amino acids. CDR1 is SGHRS and CDR2 is YFSETQ in the germline V gene.